This paragraph covers one T cell receptor beta chain sequence. The data are from a study of T-cell memory formation after mild COVID-19. TCRdb re-called the 5' RACE reads with MiXCR, one entry per CDR3 protein. Seen here are some 150,000 distinct CDR3 sequences, 13% to 15% observed once, and the top ten hold 25% to 30%. The receptor was derived from an adult woman who had mild COVID-19 (a few samples of this study predate the infection). Cell type and time point are not known. The sequenced sample consisted of PBMCs or a T cell subset sorted from them (not recorded which).

Here the CDR3 DNA reads TGCAGTGCCCGCATTCTGAACACTGAAGCTTTCTTT. This translates into CSARILNTEAFF. The rearrangement uses TRBV20-1 and TRBJ1-1; D not resolved. CDR1 is DFQATT and CDR2 is SNEGSKA in the germline V gene (reference sequence). The CDR3 is made up of 12 amino acids. V gave up 6 bases and J gave up 0 bases, with 8 bases separating them.